One and the same sample provided the 23 T cell receptor beta chains below, sequenced in a study of blood T cell repertoires in COVID-19. This table comes from immunoSEQ multiplex PCR, and its TCRdb copy is limited to in-frame clones, with some not included. The repertoire holds hundreds of thousands of clones, with around 89% as singletons. Input material: peripheral blood. These receptors were obtained from a middle-aged woman who had recovered from COVID-19.

This clone was picked up a small number of times. V usage is TRBV5-4 and J usage is TRBJ1-2; D is perhaps TRBD1 (5 bases). The ends were cut back, 4 bases at V and 4 bases at J, with 14 bases in the middle. The CDR3 has 14 amino acids. Germline V lookup: CDR1 SGHNT, CDR2 YYREEE (reference sequence). Here the CDR3 reads CASSPRGSFYGYTF. The CDR3 DNA follows: TGTGCCAGCAGCCCCCGGGGGTCTTTCTATGGCTACACCTTC.

This chain uses TRBV10-3 with TRBJ1-5, with 8 bases matching TRBD1. CDR1 is ENHRY and CDR2 is SYGVKD in the germline V gene. The CDR3 contains 17 residues. V was pared by 1 base and J by 2 bases, with 7 bases of the junction left unmatched. The CDR3 spells CAISEFGPGQGNQPQHF. The CDR3 nucleotides read TGTGCCATCAGTGAGTTCGGGCCGGGACAGGGCAATCAGCCCCAGCATTTT.

The chain carries TRBV11-2 and TRBJ2-1; 7 bases line up with TRBD2. The V segment lost 5 bases and the J segment 2 bases; nucleotides outside the gene matches: 0. Germline V lookup: CDR1 SGHAT, CDR2 FQNNGV. CDR3 length equals 13 residues. In nucleotides, the CDR3 is TGTGCCAGCAGCCGGGGGGCCTACAATGAGCAGTTCTTC. Amino acids: CASSRGAYNEQFF.

V gene TRBV5-4 combines with J gene TRBJ2-1, with 11 bases matching TRBD2. The CDR3 runs to 16 residues. Germline trimming cut 6 bases from V and 1 base from J; bases unmatched to any gene: 6. Germline V gene sequence: CDR1 SGHNT, CDR2 YYREEE (reference sequence). Here the CDR3 reads CASTPVAGGSYNEQFF. The CDR3 DNA follows: TGTGCCAGCACCCCGGTAGCGGGAGGGTCCTACAATGAGCAGTTCTTC.

The rearrangement uses TRBV5-4 and TRBJ1-4, with 8 nucleotides matching TRBD1. Germline V gene data show CDR1 as SGHNT and CDR2 as YYREEE (reference sequence). This CDR3 is 14 amino acids long. The V gene end was trimmed by 3 bases and the J gene end by 10 bases; junction bases not matched to a gene: 8. CDR3 DNA: TGTGCCAGCAGCTACAGGGTCCAGGGGGCAAAACTGTTTTTT. Its translation: CASSYRVQGAKLFF.

The V and J genes are TRBV2 and TRBJ2-7; TRBD1 might be the D (6 bases). Germline-derived CDR1 and CDR2 are SNHLY and FYNNEI. The CDR3 totals 13 residues. Trimming pared 5 bases from V and 6 bases from J, leaving 14 bases between. CDR3 in amino acids: CASSNQGSSEQYF. The CDR3 region has the DNA TGTGCCAGCAGTAACCAGGGGTCTAGCGAGCAGTACTTC.

The gene calls are TRBV5-1 and TRBJ2-3; 7 bases agree with TRBD2. The CDR3 spans 13 residues. Germline CDR1 and CDR2: SGHRS and YFSETQ. Trimming removed 4 bases from V and 5 bases from J; junction bases left unmatched: 4. Here the CDR3 reads CASSIRGGDTQYF. The CDR3 region has the DNA TGCGCCAGCAGCATCCGCGGGGGAGATACGCAGTATTTT. The full variable domain, with the rest looked up from reference TRBV5-1 and TRBJ2-3, is KAGVTQTPRYLIKTRGQQVTLSCSPISGHRSVSWYQQTPGQGLQFLFEYFSETQRNKGNFPGRFSGRQFSNSRSEMNVSTLELGDSALYLCASSIRGGDTQYFGPGTRLTVL.

This chain uses TRBV5-1 with TRBJ1-1; no clear D gene. The CDR3 length is 13 residues. Germline assignment: CDR1 SGHRS and CDR2 YFSETQ. The ends were cut back, 1 base at V and 8 bases at J, with 12 bases in the middle. The CDR3 DNA reads as TGCGCCAGCAGCTTGACCGAGACCGGGGAAGCTTTCTTT. Its translation is CASSLTETGEAFF.

The gene calls are TRBV19 and TRBJ2-5; D ambiguous. This CDR3 region has 15 residues. V lost 0 bases and J lost 4, with 12 bases in between. CDR1 is LNHDA and CDR2 is SQIVND in the germline V gene (reference sequence). DNA of the CDR3: TGTGCCAGTAGTATAGATTCTGCTGGCGGAGAGACCCAGTACTTC. Its protein product is CASSIDSAGGETQYF.

CDR3 residues: CAVGGGYGYTF. The CDR3 DNA is TGTGCAGTCGGTGGAGGCTATGGCTACACCTTC. This rearrangement joins TRBV25-1 to TRBJ1-2, with unresolved D. The germline V gene has CDR1 MGHDK and CDR2 SYGVNS. The CDR3 covers 11 residues.

The rearrangement joins TRBV24-1 to TRBJ1-2; 9 bases map to TRBD1. From germline, CDR1 is KGHDR and CDR2 SFDVKD. The CDR3 consists of 16 residues. V gave up 3 bases and J gave up 8 bases; unmatched junction bases: 12. CDR3 nucleotides: TGTGCCACCAGTGATGGGACCGGGACAGGGTTCAACGGCTACACCTTC. It is translated as CATSDGTGTGFNGYTF.

The genes are TRBV3-1 (or the pseudogene TRBV3-2) and TRBJ2-1; TRBD2 agrees at 16 bases. V lost 5 bases and J lost 7; bases outside the gene matches: 11. This CDR3 spans 18 amino acids. Germline CDR1 LGHDT, CDR2 YNNKEL (reference sequence). CDR3 nucleotides: TGTGCCAGCAGCGGGGGACTAGCGGGAGGGCTTCGGGGGAATGAGCAGTTCTTC. It translates to CASSGGLAGGLRGNEQFF.

V gene TRBV7-8 combines with J gene TRBJ2-3; possibly TRBD2 for D (7 bases). The germline V gene has CDR1 SGHVS and CDR2 FQNEAQ. The CDR3 runs to 14 residues. Trimming took 1 base from V and 6 from J, leaving 11 bases between them. CDR3 DNA sequence: TGTGCCAGCAGCTTAGGGGGGCGGGAGGATACGCAGTATTTT. Residues: CASSLGGREDTQYF.

The chain employs TRBV7-2 and TRBJ2-7; 8 bases align to TRBD1. The ends lost 4 bases at V and 7 bases at J; junction bases unmatched: 6. The CDR3 extends over 13 amino acids. Germline CDR1 and CDR2: SGHTA and FQGNSA. Here the CDR3 reads CASSWDRSGEQYF. CDR3 bases: TGTGCCAGCAGCTGGGACAGGTCGGGGGAGCAGTACTTC.

V usage is TRBV29-1 and J usage is TRBJ1-5; D is undetermined. V was shortened by 3 bases and J by 8 bases, with 14 bases between the two germline ends. Germline assignment: CDR1 SQVTM and CDR2 ANQGSEA. CDR3 length equals 13 residues. CDR3 sequence: CSVEGQKDKPQHF. The CDR3 DNA is TGCAGCGTTGAGGGTCAGAAAGACAAGCCCCAGCATTTT.

The chain has TRBV6-4 and TRBJ1-1; D is perhaps TRBD1 (5 bases). Germline V CDR1 and CDR2: MRHNA, SNTAGT. This CDR3 comprises 13 residues. V dropped 4 bases and J dropped 0 bases, with 6 bases sitting between them. The CDR3, as DNA: TGTGCCAGCAGTGCAGGGATGAACACTGAAGCTTTCTTT. Amino acids: CASSAGMNTEAFF.

The chain joins TRBV6-5 to TRBJ1-2; the D is unclear. This CDR3 region has 11 residues. V was clipped by 7 bases and J by 4 bases, with 7 bases between them. Per the germline V gene, CDR1 is MNHEY and CDR2 is SVGAGI. The CDR3 here is CASTNSYGYTF. The CDR3 coding sequence is TGTGCCAGCACAAACTCCTATGGCTACACCTTC.

The V gene is TRBV18, the J gene TRBJ2-3; no firm D call. V lost 6 bases, J lost 2 bases, and 9 bases lay in between. The CDR3 is 13 amino acids. Germline V gene lookup returns CDR1 KGHSH and CDR2 LQKENI. The CDR3 coding sequence is TGTGCCAGCTCGCCAAGCCTCACAGATACGCAGTATTTT. Residues: CASSPSLTDTQYF. Together with reference TRBV18 and TRBJ2-3, the CDR3 gives the full variable domain: NAGVMQNPRHLVRRRGQEARLRCSPMKGHSHVYWYRQLPEEGLKFMVYLQKENIIDESGMPKERFSAEFPKEGPSILRIQQVVRGDSAAYFCASSPSLTDTQYFGPGTRLTVL.

V is TRBV29-1 and J is TRBJ2-3; 11 bases match TRBD1. The CDR3 sequence is 15 residues long. CDR1 and CDR2 from the germline V gene are SQVTM and ANQGSEA. V gave up 2 bases and J gave up 4 bases; unmatched junction bases: 5. CDR3 sequence reads: CSVELPGQGADTQYF. CDR3 bases: TGCAGCGTTGAACTCCCGGGACAGGGGGCAGATACGCAGTATTTT.

This clone has just one count. The J gene is TRBJ1-1, the V gene TRBV6-4; no clear D. This CDR3 contains 14 residues. V was pared by 7 bases and J by 1 base, with 13 bases between. Germline lookup yields CDR1 MRHNA and CDR2 SNTAGT. The chain's CDR3 is CASIWAEKNTEAFF. CDR3 bases: TGTGCCAGCATTTGGGCAGAAAAGAACACTGAAGCTTTCTTT.

This chain joins TRBV10-3 and TRBJ2-1, with 12 bases lining up with TRBD2. Germline lookup yields CDR1 ENHRY and CDR2 SYGVKD. The V and J ends lost 2 bases and 5 bases, in that order; junction bases with no gene match: 7. The CDR3 runs to 17 residues. The CDR3 nucleotides read TGTGCCATCAGTGAGACCCCAGGACTAGCGGGAAACAATGAGCAGTTCTTC. Protein sequence: CAISETPGLAGNNEQFF.

The J gene is TRBJ1-5, the V gene TRBV6-5; TRBD1 matches 7 bases. The CDR3 sequence is 14 residues long. J was trimmed by 1 base and V by 8 bases; bases with no gene match: 5. The germline V gene has CDR1 MNHEY and CDR2 SVGAGI. CDR3 DNA sequence: TGTGCCAGCGGGGTGACAGGGAGCAATCAGCCCCAGCATTTT. This sequence encodes CASGVTGSNQPQHF.

The chain recombines TRBV12-3 or TRBV12-4 with TRBJ2-7, with TRBD2 identical over 9 bases. The ends lost 2 bases at V and 7 bases at J; junction bases unmatched: 3. The CDR3 covers 13 residues. For the CDR3, the DNA is TGTGCCAGCAGTTTACGGCGGGAGGGGGAGCAGTACTTC. It is translated as CASSLRREGEQYF.